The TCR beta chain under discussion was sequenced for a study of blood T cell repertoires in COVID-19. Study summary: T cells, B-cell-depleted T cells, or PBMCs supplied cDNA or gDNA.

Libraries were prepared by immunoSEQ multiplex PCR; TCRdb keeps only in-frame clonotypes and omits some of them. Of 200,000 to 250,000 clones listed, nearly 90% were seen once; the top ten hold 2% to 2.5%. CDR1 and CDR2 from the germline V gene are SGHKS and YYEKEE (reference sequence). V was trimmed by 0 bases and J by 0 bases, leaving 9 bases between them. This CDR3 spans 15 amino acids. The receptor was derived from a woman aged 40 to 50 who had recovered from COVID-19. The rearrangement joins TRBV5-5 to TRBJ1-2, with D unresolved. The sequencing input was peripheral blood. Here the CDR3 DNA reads TGTGCCAGCAGCTTGGTCGGGATTCCTAACTATGGCTACACCTTC. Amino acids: CASSLVGIPNYGYTF.